The 9 T cell receptor beta chains listed next were all sequenced from one sample in a study of blood T cell repertoires in COVID-19. Clones were read by immunoSEQ multiplex PCR, and TCRdb kept only the in-frame ones, dropping some. The table shows approximately 100,000 clones, with just over 85% occurring only once. What was sequenced was PBMCs or T cells enriched from blood (not recorded which). The receptors shown here come from a woman aged 45-65 years who had recovered from COVID-19.

The V call is TRBV3-1 (or the pseudogene TRBV3-2), the J call TRBJ2-5; 10 bases line up with TRBD2. This CDR3 spans 16 amino acids. The junction had 3 bases not matched to a gene; V was cut back by 1 base and J by 1 base. CDR1 is LGHDT, CDR2 YNNKEL, per germline (reference sequence). The CDR3: CASSQVLAGAQETQYF. The CDR3, as DNA: TGTGCCAGCAGCCAAGTCCTAGCGGGAGCCCAAGAGACCCAGTACTTC.

The CDR3 sequence is CASSGTSGRAGQFF. In DNA form, the CDR3 reads TGTGCCAGCAGTGGGACTAGCGGGAGGGCCGGACAGTTCTTC. The chain employs TRBV27 and TRBJ2-1; TRBD2 agrees at 16 bases. The CDR3 is 14 residues long. The germline V gene has CDR1 MNHEY and CDR2 SMNVEV (reference sequence). V shed 5 bases and J 13 bases; nucleotides not matched to a gene: 5.

The chain employs TRBV5-1 and TRBJ2-7, with 7 positions matching TRBD1. V gave up 7 bases and J gave up 6 bases; unmatched junction bases: 10. Germline CDR1 reads SGHRS; CDR2 reads YFSETQ. The CDR3 extends over 13 amino acids. CDR3 bases: TGCGCCAGCCACACAGGGGTGGGGAGCGAGCAGTACTTC. Amino acids: CASHTGVGSEQYF.

This chain uses TRBV5-4 with TRBJ2-5; TRBD2 aligns across 7 bases. The CDR3 has 14 residues. CDR1 and CDR2 (germline): SGHNT, YYREEE (reference sequence). The trim removed 2 bases at V and 4 bases at J, leaving 5 bases unmatched. The CDR3 DNA reads TGTGCCAGCAGCTTTTGGACTAGGGTAGAGACCCAGTACTTC. Its protein is CASSFWTRVETQYF. The full variable domain, its missing parts supplied by reference TRBV5-4 and TRBJ2-5, is ETGVTQSPTHLIKTRGQQVTLRCSSQSGHNTVSWYQQALGQGPQFIFQYYREEENGRGNFPPRFSGLQFPNYSSELNVNALELDDSALYLCASSFWTRVETQYFGPGTRLLVL.

This clone has only one observation. The chain joins TRBV11-3 to TRBJ2-7; 14 bases are shared with TRBD2. Germline assignment: CDR1 SGHNT and CDR2 YENEEA. This CDR3 spans 16 amino acids. V lost 4 bases and J lost 3; bases outside the gene matches: 5. In DNA, the CDR3 is TGTGCCAGCAGCTCAACCGGGACTAGCGGGAGCTACGAGCAGTACTTC. This translates into CASSSTGTSGSYEQYF. The full variable domain, completed using reference TRBV11-3 and TRBJ2-7, is EAGVVQSPRYKIIEKKQPVAFWCNPISGHNTLYWYLQNLGQGPELLIRYENEEAVDDSQLPKDRFSAERLKGVDSTLKIQPAELGDSAVYLCASSSTGTSGSYEQYFGPGTRLTVT.

This chain links TRBV24-1 with TRBJ2-7; 9 bases agree with TRBD1. V lost 7 bases to trimming and J lost 0 bases; unmatched junction nucleotides: 6. Germline V gene data show CDR1 as KGHDR and CDR2 as SFDVKD. CDR3 length equals 15 residues. The CDR3 DNA is TGTGCCACCAGCGAAACAGGGGGCGGCTCCTACGAGCAGTACTTC. Translating gives CATSETGGGSYEQYF.

V gene TRBV2 combines with J gene TRBJ2-1; a possible D gene is TRBD2 (6 bases). The germline V gene encodes CDR1 SNHLY and CDR2 FYNNEI. V was cut by 6 bases and J by 3 bases, with 15 bases left in between. The CDR3 consists of 15 residues. This CDR3 reads CASSGGASFYNEQFF. CDR3 coding DNA: TGTGCCAGCAGCGGAGGGGCTAGCTTCTACAATGAGCAGTTCTTC. Drawing the rest from reference TRBV2 and TRBJ2-1, the complete variable domain is EPEVTQTPSHQVTQMGQEVILRCVPISNHLYFYWYRQILGQKVEFLVSFYNNEISEKSEIFDDQFSVERPDGSNFTLKIRSTKLEDSAMYFCASSGGASFYNEQFFGPGTRLTVL.

This clone was counted a single time. V usage is TRBV28 and J usage is TRBJ2-3; 9 positions agree with TRBD2. Trimming at V came to 3 bases and at J to 10 bases, leaving 5 bases not matched to a gene. The CDR3 runs 13 residues. CDR1 is MDHEN and CDR2 is SYDVKM in the germline V gene. The CDR3 protein is CASSFSAGGPQYF. The CDR3 DNA is TGTGCCAGCAGTTTTAGTGCGGGAGGGCCGCAGTATTTT.

This clone was detected once. The V and J genes are TRBV19 and TRBJ1-1; D is unresolved. This CDR3 has 13 residues. V was cut by 11 bases and J by 0 bases, with 13 bases left in between. Per the germline V gene, CDR1 is LNHDA and CDR2 is SQIVND (reference sequence). In DNA, the CDR3 is TGTGCCGGCCGGGATTTCATGAACACTGAAGCTTTCTTT. Its protein product is CAGRDFMNTEAFF.